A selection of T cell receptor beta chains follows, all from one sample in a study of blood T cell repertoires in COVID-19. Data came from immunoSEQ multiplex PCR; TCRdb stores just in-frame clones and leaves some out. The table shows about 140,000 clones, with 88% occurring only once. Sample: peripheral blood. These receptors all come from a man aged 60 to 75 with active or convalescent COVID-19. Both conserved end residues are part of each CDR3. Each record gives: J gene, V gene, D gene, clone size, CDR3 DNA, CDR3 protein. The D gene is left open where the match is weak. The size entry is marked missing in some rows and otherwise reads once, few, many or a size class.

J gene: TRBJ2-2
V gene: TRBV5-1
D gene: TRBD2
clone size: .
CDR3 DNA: TGCGCCAGCAGCTTTGCTTCCCTACTAGCGGGATTTCGTACCGGGGAGCTGTTTTTT
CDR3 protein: CASSFASLLAGFRTGELFF

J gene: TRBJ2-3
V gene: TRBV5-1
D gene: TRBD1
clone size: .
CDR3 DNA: TGCGCCAGCAGCTTGGTCGGGACAGGGAATACAGATACGCAGTATTTT
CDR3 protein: CASSLVGTGNTDTQYF

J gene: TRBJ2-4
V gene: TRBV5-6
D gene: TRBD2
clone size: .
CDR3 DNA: TGTGCCACTGGACTAGCGGGAGGCCCTTCCAAAAACATTCAGTACTTC
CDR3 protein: CATGLAGGPSKNIQYF

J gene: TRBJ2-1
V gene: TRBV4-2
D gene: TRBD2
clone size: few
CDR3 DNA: TGTGCCAGCAGCCAAACTAGCGGGCCCAGCTCCTACAATGAGCAGTTCTTC
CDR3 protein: CASSQTSGPSSYNEQFF

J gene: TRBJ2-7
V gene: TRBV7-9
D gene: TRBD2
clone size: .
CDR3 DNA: TGTGCCAGCAGCTCGGGACTAGCGGGAGCCTACGAGCAGTACTTC
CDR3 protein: CASSSGLAGAYEQYF

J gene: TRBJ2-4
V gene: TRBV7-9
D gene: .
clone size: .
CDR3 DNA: TGTGCCAGCAGCTTAAATGAGGCAGCCAACATTCAGTACTTC
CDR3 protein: CASSLNEAANIQYF

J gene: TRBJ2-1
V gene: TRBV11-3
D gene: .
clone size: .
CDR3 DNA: TGTGCCAGCAGCTTAGGTGACTTGGCGAATGAGCAGTTCTTC
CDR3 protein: CASSLGDLANEQFF

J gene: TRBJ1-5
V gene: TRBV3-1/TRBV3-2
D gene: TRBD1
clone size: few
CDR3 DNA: TGTGCCAGCAGCCCCGGGACAGGGGGCGCCCGCAATCAGCCCCAGCATTTT
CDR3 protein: CASSPGTGGARNQPQHF

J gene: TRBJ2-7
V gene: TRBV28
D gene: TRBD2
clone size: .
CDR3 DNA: TGTGCCAGCAGTTTTGGGACTAGCGGGAGGCCGCTCCAGTACTTC
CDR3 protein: CASSFGTSGRPLQYF

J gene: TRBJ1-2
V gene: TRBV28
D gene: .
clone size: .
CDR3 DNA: TGTGCCAGCAGTTCCCGAGGGAGGGAGAAGGCTAACTATGGCTACACCTTC
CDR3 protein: CASSSRGREKANYGYTF

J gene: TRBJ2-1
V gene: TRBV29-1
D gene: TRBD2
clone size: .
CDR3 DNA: TGCAGCGCGGGACTAGCGGGATACAATGAGCAGTTCTTC
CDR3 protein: CSAGLAGYNEQFF

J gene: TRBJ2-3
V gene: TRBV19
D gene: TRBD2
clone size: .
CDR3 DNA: TGTGCCAGTACCCCAGCGGGAAAGGATACGCAGTATTTT
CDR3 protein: CASTPAGKDTQYF

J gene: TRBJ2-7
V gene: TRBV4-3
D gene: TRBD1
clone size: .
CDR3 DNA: TGCGCCAGCAGCCAAGACGGGACAGGGGGCTACGAGCAGTACTTC
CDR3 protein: CASSQDGTGGYEQYF

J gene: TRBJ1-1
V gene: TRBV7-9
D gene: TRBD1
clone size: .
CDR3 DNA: TGTGCCAGCAGCTTAAGACAGGGGGACACTGAAGCTTTCTTT
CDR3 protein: CASSLRQGDTEAFF

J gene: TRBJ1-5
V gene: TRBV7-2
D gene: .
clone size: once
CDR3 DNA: TGTGCCAGCAGCCAGAGAGCGGGCAATCAGCCCCAGCATTTT
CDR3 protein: CASSQRAGNQPQHF

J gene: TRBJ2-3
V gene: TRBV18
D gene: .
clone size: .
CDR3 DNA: TGTGCCAGCTCACCAATGTTCTACTCGAGCACAGATACGCAGTATTTT
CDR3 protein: CASSPMFYSSTDTQYF

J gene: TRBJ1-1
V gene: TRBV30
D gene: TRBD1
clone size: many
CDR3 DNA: TGTGCCTGGAGTCCACAGGGGCTCACCGGCACTGAAGCTTTCTTT
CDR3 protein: CAWSPQGLTGTEAFF

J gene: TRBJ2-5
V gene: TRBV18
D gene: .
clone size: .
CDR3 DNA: TGTGCCAGCTCACCCCCGCCGAACAGAGAGACCCAGTACTTC
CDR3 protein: CASSPPPNRETQYF

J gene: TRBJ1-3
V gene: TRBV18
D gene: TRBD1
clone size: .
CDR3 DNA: TGTGCCAGCTCACCCACAGGGGCCACCTCTGGAAACACCATATATTTT
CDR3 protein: CASSPTGATSGNTIYF

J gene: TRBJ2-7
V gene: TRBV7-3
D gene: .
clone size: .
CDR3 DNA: TGTGCCAGCAGCCCTAAGGCAGGGTGGATTTACGAGCAGTACTTC
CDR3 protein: CASSPKAGWIYEQYF

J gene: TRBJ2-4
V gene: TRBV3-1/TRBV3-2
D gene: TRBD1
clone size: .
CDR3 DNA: TGTGCCAGCAGCCAGGGGACAGGTTTGGCAAACATTCAGTACTTC
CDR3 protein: CASSQGTGLANIQYF

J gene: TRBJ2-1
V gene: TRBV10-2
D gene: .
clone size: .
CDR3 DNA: TGCGCTACAGCGGGCTTGAGAGTCGATGAGCAGTTCTTC
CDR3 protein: CATAGLRVDEQFF

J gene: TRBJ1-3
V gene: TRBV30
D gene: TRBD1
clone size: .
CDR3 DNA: TGTGCCTGGAGTGGATCCGCACGGGACAGATATTTT
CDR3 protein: CAWSGSARDRYF

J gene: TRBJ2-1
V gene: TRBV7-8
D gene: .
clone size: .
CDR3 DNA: TGTGCCAGCAGCCAAGGGGGGGTTGAGCAGTTCTTC
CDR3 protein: CASSQGGVEQFF

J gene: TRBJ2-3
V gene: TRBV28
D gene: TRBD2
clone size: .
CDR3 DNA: TGTGCCAGCAGCCGTAGCGGGAGGGCTACAGATACGCAGTATTTT
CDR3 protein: CASSRSGRATDTQYF

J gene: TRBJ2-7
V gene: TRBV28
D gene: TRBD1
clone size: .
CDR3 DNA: TGTGCCAGCAGTTTCAGGGGGCTCGCCTCCTACGAGCAGTACTTC
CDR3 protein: CASSFRGLASYEQYF

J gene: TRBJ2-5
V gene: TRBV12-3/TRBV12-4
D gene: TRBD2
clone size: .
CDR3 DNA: TGTGCCAGCAGTTTTAGCGGGAAAGAGACCCAGTACTTC
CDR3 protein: CASSFSGKETQYF

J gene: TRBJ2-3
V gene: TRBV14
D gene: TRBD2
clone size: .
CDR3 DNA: TGTGCCAGCAGCCACCTAAAGCGGGGTTGGGGCACAGATACGCAGTATTTT
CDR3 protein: CASSHLKRGWGTDTQYF

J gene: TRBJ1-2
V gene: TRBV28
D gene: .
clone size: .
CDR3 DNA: TGTGCCAGCAGTTTAGTCAGGGCCTATGGCTACACCTTC
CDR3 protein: CASSLVRAYGYTF

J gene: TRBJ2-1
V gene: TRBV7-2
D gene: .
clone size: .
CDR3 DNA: TGTGCCAGCAGCTTAGGCGGAGGATCCTACAATGAGCAGTTCTTC
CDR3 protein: CASSLGGGSYNEQFF

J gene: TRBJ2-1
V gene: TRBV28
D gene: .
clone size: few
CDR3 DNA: TGTGCCAGCAGTTCCCCCGGTCAGCGGACTTACAATGAGCAGTTCTTC
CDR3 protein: CASSSPGQRTYNEQFF

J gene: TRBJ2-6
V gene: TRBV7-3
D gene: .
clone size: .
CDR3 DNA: TGTGCCAGCAGCTTAACCAGCTCTGGGGCCAACGTCCTGACTTTC
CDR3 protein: CASSLTSSGANVLTF

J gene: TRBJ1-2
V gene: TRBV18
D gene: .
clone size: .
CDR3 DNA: TGTGCCAGCTCACCCAGGGGAAACTATGGCTACACCTTC
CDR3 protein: CASSPRGNYGYTF

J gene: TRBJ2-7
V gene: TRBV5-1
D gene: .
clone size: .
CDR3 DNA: TGCGCCAGCATCCGAGGCGCGGCAGAGGGCAATTACGAGCAGTACTTC
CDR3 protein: CASIRGAAEGNYEQYF

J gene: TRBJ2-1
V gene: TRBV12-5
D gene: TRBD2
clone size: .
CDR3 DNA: TGTGCTAGTGGCCGAGCTCATTCGGGACTAGCGGGAGACAATGAGCAGTTCTTC
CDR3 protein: CASGRAHSGLAGDNEQFF

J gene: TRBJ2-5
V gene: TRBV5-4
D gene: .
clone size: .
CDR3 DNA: TGTGCCAGCAGCGGTGCTCAGGGCCTGGAGACCCAGTACTTC
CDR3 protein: CASSGAQGLETQYF

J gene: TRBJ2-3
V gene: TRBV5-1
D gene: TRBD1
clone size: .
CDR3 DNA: TGCGCCAGCAGCTTGGGTACAGGGGTGAATACGCAGTATTTT
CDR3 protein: CASSLGTGVNTQYF

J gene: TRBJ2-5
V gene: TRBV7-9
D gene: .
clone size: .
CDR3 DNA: TGTGCCAGCAGCTCCCAAAGGGGGGAGGGCCGAGAGACCCAGTACTTC
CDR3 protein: CASSSQRGEGRETQYF

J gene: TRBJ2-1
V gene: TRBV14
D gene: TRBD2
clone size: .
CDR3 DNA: TGTGCCAGCAGCCAAATAGCGGGAGGCTACAATGAGCAGTTCTTC
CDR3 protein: CASSQIAGGYNEQFF

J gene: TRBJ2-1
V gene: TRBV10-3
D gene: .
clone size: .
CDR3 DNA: TGTGCCATCAGTGGGCGCGGTTCCTACAATGAGCAGTTCTTC
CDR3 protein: CAISGRGSYNEQFF

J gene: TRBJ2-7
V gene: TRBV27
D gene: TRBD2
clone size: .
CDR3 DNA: TGTGCCAGCAGTTCGCCCGGGACTAGCTCCTACGAGCAGTACTTC
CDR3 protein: CASSSPGTSSYEQYF

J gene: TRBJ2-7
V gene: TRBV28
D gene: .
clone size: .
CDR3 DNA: TGTGCCAGCAGGGAGTCGCAGGGCAACGCCTACGAGCAGTACTTC
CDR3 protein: CASRESQGNAYEQYF

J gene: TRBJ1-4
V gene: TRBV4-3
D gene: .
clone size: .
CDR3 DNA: TGCGCCAGCAGCCAAGATAGGAAAGTCGGGGGAAGAGGGGAAAAACTGTTTTTT
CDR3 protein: CASSQDRKVGGRGEKLFF

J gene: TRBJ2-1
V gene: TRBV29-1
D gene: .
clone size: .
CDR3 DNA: TGCAGCGTATCAGGGGGGAGCTCCTACAATGAGCAGTTCTTC
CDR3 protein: CSVSGGSSYNEQFF

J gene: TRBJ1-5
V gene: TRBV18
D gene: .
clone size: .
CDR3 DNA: TGTGCCAGCTCACCAGCGAGGGATCAGCCCCAGCATTTT
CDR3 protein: CASSPARDQPQHF

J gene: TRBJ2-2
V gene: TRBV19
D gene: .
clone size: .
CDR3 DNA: TGTGCCAGTAGTATAGGCCAGGCGAACACCGGGGAGCTGTTTTTT
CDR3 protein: CASSIGQANTGELFF

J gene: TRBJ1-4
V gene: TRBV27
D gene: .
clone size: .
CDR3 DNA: TGTGCCAGCACCCGAAACGGGGGAAAAAATGAAAAACTGTTTTTT
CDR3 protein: CASTRNGGKNEKLFF

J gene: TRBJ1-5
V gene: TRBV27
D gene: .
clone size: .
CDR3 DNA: TGTGCCAGCAGTTTTGGCAGGGGCAATCAGCCCCAGCATTTT
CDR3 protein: CASSFGRGNQPQHF

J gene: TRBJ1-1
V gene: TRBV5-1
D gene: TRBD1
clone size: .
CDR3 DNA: TGCGCCAGCAGCTGGGGGGACCACAGGGGGCCTGAAGCTTTCTTT
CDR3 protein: CASSWGDHRGPEAFF

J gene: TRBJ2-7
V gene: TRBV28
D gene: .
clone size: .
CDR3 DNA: TGTGCCAGCAGTTTAGGTCAGGTCTACGAGCAGTACTTC
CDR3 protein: CASSLGQVYEQYF

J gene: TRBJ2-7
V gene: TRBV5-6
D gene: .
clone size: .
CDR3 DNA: TGTGCCAGCAGCTTTGGAGGGAACCACGAGCAGTACTTC
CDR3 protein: CASSFGGNHEQYF

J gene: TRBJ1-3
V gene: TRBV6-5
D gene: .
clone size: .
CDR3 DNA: TGTGCCAGCAGTTACTCGAAACAGGCACCTGGAAACACCATATATTTT
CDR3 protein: CASSYSKQAPGNTIYF

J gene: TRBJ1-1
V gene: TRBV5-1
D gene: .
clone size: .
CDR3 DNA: TGCGCCAGCAGCTCGACGCCCCAGGGAGGGAACACTGAAGCTTTCTTT
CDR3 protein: CASSSTPQGGNTEAFF

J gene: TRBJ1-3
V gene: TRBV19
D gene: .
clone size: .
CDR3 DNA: TGTGCCAGTGGATTCAGGGGCGCCGGAAACACCATATATTTT
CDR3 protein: CASGFRGAGNTIYF

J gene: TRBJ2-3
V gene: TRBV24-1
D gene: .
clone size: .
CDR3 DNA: TGTGCCACCAGTGACCGGGATTCACATCTAGATACGCAGTATTTT
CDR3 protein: CATSDRDSHLDTQYF

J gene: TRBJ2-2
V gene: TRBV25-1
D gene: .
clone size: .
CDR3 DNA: TGTGCCAGCAGTGGGACAGTGAGCACCGGGGAGCTGTTTTTT
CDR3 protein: CASSGTVSTGELFF

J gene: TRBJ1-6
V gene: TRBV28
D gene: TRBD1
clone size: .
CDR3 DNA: TGTGCCAGCACGTCAGGGGGCAATTCTAATTCACCCCTCCACTTT
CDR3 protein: CASTSGGNSNSPLHF

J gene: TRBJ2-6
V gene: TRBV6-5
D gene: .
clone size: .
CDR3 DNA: TGTGCCAGCAACCCGGGTACTGGGGCCAACGTCCTGACTTTC
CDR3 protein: CASNPGTGANVLTF